The 16 T cell receptor beta chains given below trace back to one sample, sequenced in a study of regulatory T cells in long-lasting Graves disease. Time point of the sample: newly diagnosed GD, antithyroid drugs for less than 3 months. Following extraction of RNA from PBMCs, that RNA was used to make the TCR library. To make TCR beta libraries, researchers used iRepertoire HTBI primers and Arm-PCR of CDR3 regions. In TCRdb, the multiplex PCR reads were re-called with MiXCR into one record per CDR3 protein. The sample includes approximately 400,000 distinct CDR3 sequences, about 10% seen only once; the top ten take about 19%. The same sample was also used in a study of T cells in Graves' hyperthyroidism and ophthalmopathy.

The sample here was peripheral blood mononuclear cells (PBMCs), taken at new diagnosis, from a patient treated with antithyroid drugs. Receptor source: a woman aged 18-30 years with Graves disease.

The V and J genes are TRBV19 and TRBJ1-6, with D unresolved. V was pared by 5 bases and J by 10 bases, with 18 bases between. Germline V gene data show CDR1 as LNHDA and CDR2 as SQIVND (reference sequence). CDR3 length equals 15 residues. The CDR3 here is CASSRREGRGSPLHF. CDR3 sequence (DNA): TGTGCCAGTAGTCGTCGGGAAGGGCGAGGGTCACCCCTCCACTTT.

This clonotype appeared many times. The rearrangement uses TRBV2 and TRBJ2-7, with 9 bases aligning to TRBD1. Per germline, CDR1 SNHLY and CDR2 FYNNEI. V gave up 5 bases and J gave up 5 bases; unmatched junction bases: 10. The CDR3 has 15 residues. CDR3: CASSPLPGTGHEQYF. The CDR3, as DNA: TGTGCCAGCAGTCCACTGCCGGGGACAGGGCACGAGCAGTACTTC.

This clonotype was seen only a few times. The chain is built from TRBV19 and TRBJ1-1; 10 nucleotides match TRBD1. Trimming at V came to 7 bases and at J to 0 bases, leaving 8 bases not matched to a gene. The CDR3 has 16 residues. Germline V gene data show CDR1 as LNHDA and CDR2 as SQIVND (reference sequence). The CDR3 protein is CASTTGGHSLNTEAFF. The DNA for the CDR3 is TGTGCCAGTACGACAGGGGGCCATTCTCTGAACACTGAAGCTTTCTTT.

This clonotype was found many times. The V and J genes are TRBV6-5 and TRBJ1-1; D is undetermined. Germline loops: CDR1 MNHEY, CDR2 SVGAGI. The CDR3 covers 14 residues. V gave up 6 bases and J gave up 5 bases, with 16 bases separating them. CDR3 in DNA: TGTGCCAGCAGAAACTCGTGGGGAGCGACTGAAGCTTTCTTT. This encodes CASRNSWGATEAFF.

The rearrangement uses TRBV7-8 and TRBJ2-7, with D possibly TRBD1 on 6 matching bases. Germline loops: CDR1 SGHVS, CDR2 FQNEAQ. Between the trimmed V and J ends, which lost 5 bases and 3 bases, there was a span of 14 bases. This CDR3 contains 14 residues. CDR3 DNA: TGTGCCAGCAGCGAAGGGGGTCCGAGCTACGAGCAGTACGTC. This translates into CASSEGGPSYEQYV.

This clonotype was picked up a small number of times. V and J are TRBV7-6 and TRBJ2-1, with a weak D call TRBD2 (6 bases). Germline CDR1 SGHVS, CDR2 FNYEAQ. The CDR3 sequence is 14 residues long. The ends were cut back, 5 bases at V and 3 bases at J, with 11 bases in the middle. The CDR3 spells CASSEGLVYNEQFF. CDR3 in DNA: TGTGCCAGCAGCGAGGGACTCGTCTACAATGAGCAGTTCTTC.

The chain combines TRBV7-9 with TRBJ2-2, with D perhaps TRBD1 (5 bases). V was clipped by 6 bases and J by 0 bases, with 26 bases between them. The CDR3 spans 20 residues. The V gene's germline CDR1 is SEHNR and CDR2 FQNEAQ (reference sequence). The CDR3, as DNA: TGTGCCAGCAGTCCGCGTAAAGGGGCGGTACCTGTCGCGAACACCGGGGAGCTGTTTTTT. Encoded protein: CASSPRKGAVPVANTGELFF.

About this clonotype itself: A much larger clone differs from this one at a single base, so this may be a read error. The J gene is TRBJ2-7, the V gene TRBV6-1; 7 bases agree with TRBD2. CDR3 length: 16 amino acids. J gave up 5 bases and V 6 bases, and 16 bases lay outside the gene matches. CDR1 is MNHNS and CDR2 is SASEGT in the germline V gene. CDR3 in DNA: TGTGCCAGCAGCCGCGAGCGGGACCCCTTCCCCCACGAGCAGTACTTC. It yields the protein CASSRERDPFPHEQYF.

The rearrangement uses TRBV7-2 and TRBJ2-5; 10 nucleotides agree with TRBD1. After removal of 5 bases from V and 1 base from J, the junction contained 4 bases not matched to a gene. This CDR3 is built from 15 residues. CDR1 SGHTA and CDR2 FQGNSA come from the germline V gene. This CDR3 is CASSPWTGGQETQYF. CDR3 bases: TGTGCCAGCAGCCCCTGGACAGGGGGCCAAGAGACCCAGTACTTC. Combining the CDR3 with reference TRBV7-2 and TRBJ2-5 gives the whole variable domain GAGVSQSPSNKVTEKGKDVELRCDPISGHTALYWYRQSLGQGLEFLIYFQGNSAPDKSGLPSDRFSAERTGGSVSTLTIQRTQQEDSAVYLCASSPWTGGQETQYFGPGTRLLVL.

There are many counts of this clonotype. The V call is TRBV7-2, the J call TRBJ1-6; D remains unclear. Deletions cut 0 bases from V and 9 bases from J, with 0 bases between. The CDR3 loop spans 11 amino acids. Germline assignment: CDR1 SGHTA and CDR2 FQGNSA. CDR3 loop: CASSLASPLHF. CDR3 nucleotides: TGTGCCAGCAGCTTAGCTTCACCCCTCCACTTT. The full variable domain, rest sourced from reference TRBV7-2 and TRBJ1-6, is GAGVSQSPSNKVTEKGKDVELRCDPISGHTALYWYRQSLGQGLEFLIYFQGNSAPDKSGLPSDRFSAERTGGSVSTLTIQRTQQEDSAVYLCASSLASPLHFGNGTRLTVT.

The gene calls are TRBV20-1 and TRBJ1-1; D gene ambiguous. V was pared by 6 bases and J by 5 bases, with 19 bases between. Germline V lookup: CDR1 DFQATT, CDR2 SNEGSKA (reference sequence). This CDR3 is built from 14 residues. The CDR3 region has the DNA TGCAGTGCCACCCCTGGCAGCGCCTCTACTGAAGCTTTCTTT. Residues: CSATPGSASTEAFF.

A few counts support this clonotype. V usage is TRBV29-1 and J usage is TRBJ2-3; possibly TRBD1 or TRBD2 for D (5 bases each). The germline gives CDR1 SQVTM, CDR2 ANQGSEA. This CDR3 is 15 amino acids long. V shed 6 bases and J shed 2 bases, with 18 bases lying between them. CDR3 sequence (DNA): TGCAGCGTACGGAACGAGGGGTTACACACAGATACGCAGTATTTT. Amino acids: CSVRNEGLHTDTQYF.

At least ten counts were recorded for this clonotype. A much larger clone differs by one base, so this may be a read error. The gene calls are TRBV7-3 and TRBJ1-2, with 7 positions matching TRBD1. J was trimmed by 2 bases and V by 4 bases; bases with no gene match: 1. The CDR3 has 13 residues. The germline CDR1 and CDR2 sequences are SGHTA and FQGTGA. CDR3 in DNA: TGTGCCAGCAGCTGGGACAGAAACTATGGCTACACCTTC. The encoded protein is CASSWDRNYGYTF.

This clonotype was counted only a few times. This chain uses TRBV4-3 with TRBJ2-1; 7 nucleotides align to TRBD2. From germline, CDR1 is LGHNA and CDR2 YSLEER. The CDR3 extends over 19 amino acids. The ends lost 1 base at V and 1 base at J; junction bases unmatched: 13. The CDR3: CASSQVVSREALSYNEQFF. The CDR3 bases are TGCGCCAGCAGCCAAGTTGTTTCCCGGGAGGCACTTTCCTACAATGAGCAGTTCTTC.

Ten or more counts support this clonotype. One junction end disagrees with the germline gene, perhaps due to a read error. The V and J genes are TRBV11-2 and TRBJ1-1; D call uncertain. The CDR3 has 13 residues. Germline V lookup: CDR1 SGHAT, CDR2 FQNNGV. CDR3: CASSSDGYTEAFF. Written as DNA, the CDR3 is TGCGCCAGCAGCTCCGACGGATACACTGAAGCTTTCTTT. The full variable domain, rest sourced from reference TRBV11-2 and TRBJ1-1, is EAGVAQSPRYKIIEKRQSVAFWCNPISGHATLYWYQQILGQGPKLLIQFQNNGVVDDSQLPKDRFSAERLKGVDSTLKIQPAKLEDSAVYLCASSSDGYTEAFFGQGTRLTVV.

Of note for this clonotype: This may arise from a read error, as a much more abundant clone is one base away. This CDR3 fails to terminate in the conserved phenylalanine or tryptophan, so it likely reflects a read error. The chain is built from TRBV7-9 and TRBJ2-5, with TRBD2 matching over 11 bases. The junction had 3 bases not matched to a gene; V was cut back by 2 bases and J by 1 base. This CDR3 is built from 16 residues. Per germline, CDR1 SEHNR and CDR2 FQNEAQ (reference sequence). For the CDR3, the DNA is TGTGCCAGCAGCTTAACTAGCGGGAGACTCCAAGAGACCCAGTACTCC. Translating gives CASSLTSGRLQETQYS.